The 18 T cell receptor beta chains below were found in one sample sequenced in a study of blood T cell repertoires in COVID-19. Only in-frame clones appear in the TCRdb table, and some are missing; sequencing was by immunoSEQ multiplex PCR. This table has about 220,000 clones, 88% appearing once. The sample was PBMCs or T cells enriched from blood (not recorded which). These receptors all come from a woman in her 50s with acute COVID-19.

This sequence joins TRBV28 and TRBJ1-4; D remains ambiguous. The CDR3 has 15 residues. Germline CDR1 MDHEN, CDR2 SYDVKM. V was cut by 5 bases and J by 0 bases, with 10 bases left in between. The CDR3 is CASSPRQTTNEKLFF. The CDR3, as DNA: TGTGCCAGCAGTCCCAGACAAACAACTAATGAAAAACTGTTTTTT.

The chain couples TRBV5-1 to TRBJ2-7, with D hard to call. Trimming cost V 0 bases and J 0 bases, with 7 bases left between them. The CDR3 covers 14 residues. Looked up from germline, CDR1 is SGHRS and CDR2 is YFSETQ. The CDR3 loop reads CASSLELISYEQYF. In nucleotides, the CDR3 is TGCGCCAGCAGCTTGGAGCTGATCTCCTACGAGCAGTACTTC.

This chain links TRBV28 with TRBJ1-1; unclear D gene. Per the germline V gene, CDR1 is MDHEN and CDR2 is SYDVKM. The ends were cut back, 6 bases at V and 5 bases at J, with 10 bases in the middle. The CDR3 covers 12 residues. The CDR3 DNA reads as TGTGCCAGCAGGGGAGGTAGGACTGAAGCTTTCTTT. This sequence encodes CASRGGRTEAFF. The full variable domain, rest sourced from reference TRBV28 and TRBJ1-1, is DVKVTQSSRYLVKRTGEKVFLECVQDMDHENMFWYRQDPGLGLRLIYFSYDVKMKEKGDIPEGYSVSREKKERFSLILESASTNQTSMYLCASRGGRTEAFFGQGTRLTVV.

CDR3 nucleotides: TGTGCCAGCAGCCAACTTGCCGGGACAGGGGTAAATGAAAAACTGTTTTTT. It encodes CASSQLAGTGVNEKLFF. The chain uses TRBV4-2 and TRBJ1-4; 10 bases fit TRBD1. Germline CDR1 is LGHNA and CDR2 is YNFKEQ. With 2 bases clipped from V and 5 bases from J, the junction kept 8 bases outside the gene matches. This CDR3 contains 17 residues.

The gene calls are TRBV19 and TRBJ1-5, with 10 positions matching TRBD1. Germline V gives CDR1 LNHDA, CDR2 SQIVND (reference sequence). The CDR3 sequence is 17 residues long. Trimming at V came to 5 bases and at J to 0 bases, leaving 7 bases not matched to a gene. CDR3 sequence (DNA): TGTGCCAGTAGTGGGGGACAGGGGATTTATAGCAATCAGCCCCAGCATTTT. The encoded protein is CASSGGQGIYSNQPQHF.

V usage is TRBV7-6 and J usage is TRBJ2-1; 9 nucleotides line up with TRBD2. The CDR3 sequence is 17 residues long. CDR1 and CDR2 (germline): SGHVS, FNYEAQ. V shed 4 bases and J 1 base; nucleotides not matched to a gene: 8. The CDR3 sequence: CASSWIAGEGSYNEQFF. CDR3 nucleotide sequence: TGTGCCAGCAGCTGGATAGCGGGAGAGGGATCCTACAATGAGCAGTTCTTC.

This chain uses TRBV29-1 with TRBJ2-7; TRBD1 agrees at 7 bases. The V and J ends lost 5 bases and 2 bases, in that order; junction bases with no gene match: 6. The CDR3 loop spans 13 amino acids. Germline V gene data show CDR1 as SQVTM and CDR2 as ANQGSEA. In nucleotides, the CDR3 is TGCAGCGTTCAGACAGGGCTTACCTACGAGCAGTACTTC. Protein sequence: CSVQTGLTYEQYF.

The rearrangement uses TRBV25-1 and TRBJ1-3; tentative D call: TRBD1 (5 bases). The CDR3 has 16 residues. Germline V lookup: CDR1 MGHDK, CDR2 SYGVNS. V lost 7 bases and J 4 bases, leaving 20 bases between the germline ends. The CDR3 DNA reads as TGTGCCAGCACCCCCCAAGGAAAGGGGCTCGGAAACACCATATATTTT. Translated: CASTPQGKGLGNTIYF. Full variable domain (outside the CDR3, taken from reference TRBV25-1 and TRBJ1-3): EADIYQTPRYLVIGTGKKITLECSQTMGHDKMYWYQQDPGMELHLIHYSYGVNSTEKGDLSSESTVSRIRTEHFPLTLESARPSHTSQYLCASTPQGKGLGNTIYFGEGSWLTVV.

This clone has only one observation. The CDR3 DNA reads TGTGCCAGCAGCCAAGAGGGACTAGCGGTTACCGGTTGGTTCTTC. It codes for CASSQEGLAVTGWFF. The rearrangement uses TRBV14 and TRBJ2-1, with 11 bases identical to TRBD2. Germline-derived CDR1 and CDR2 are SGHDN and FVKESK. The CDR3 contains 15 residues. J gave up 15 bases and V 0 bases, and 10 bases lay outside the gene matches.

V usage is TRBV7-9 and J usage is TRBJ2-2; a possible D gene is TRBD2 (6 bases). The V end lost 5 bases, the J end lost 7 bases, and 14 bases lay between the germline ends. From germline, CDR1 is SEHNR and CDR2 FQNEAQ (reference sequence). The CDR3 has 14 amino acids. The CDR3 bases are TGTGCCAGCAGCCCCGGGACTCCCCGCGGGGAGCTGTTTTTT. It yields the protein CASSPGTPRGELFF. Full variable domain (rest looked up from reference TRBV7-9 and TRBJ2-2): DTGVSQNPRHKITKRGQNVTFRCDPISEHNRLYWYRQTLGQGPEFLTYFQNEAQLEKSRLLSDRFSAERPKGSFSTLEIQRTEQGDSAMYLCASSPGTPRGELFFGEGSRLTVL.

The rearrangement joins TRBV3-1 (or the pseudogene TRBV3-2) to TRBJ1-1; D not certain. Per the germline V gene, CDR1 is LGHDT and CDR2 is YNNKEL (reference sequence). Between the trimmed V and J ends, which lost 1 base and 0 bases, there was a span of 6 bases. The CDR3 consists of 14 residues. The CDR3 loop reads CASSQGPVNTEAFF. The CDR3 DNA is TGTGCCAGCAGCCAAGGTCCGGTGAACACTGAAGCTTTCTTT.

This clone was recorded a few times. This chain uses TRBV7-2 with TRBJ2-2, with D perhaps TRBD2 (6 bases). Germline V gene lookup returns CDR1 SGHTA and CDR2 FQGNSA. V was trimmed by 1 base and J by 1 base, leaving 10 bases between them. The CDR3 is 16 residues long. CDR3 nucleotide sequence: TGTGCCAGCAGCTTAGGGGACTTACTGAACACCGGGGAGCTGTTTTTT. Its protein is CASSLGDLLNTGELFF.

The rearrangement joins TRBV7-2 to TRBJ2-3, with 8 bases fitting TRBD1. With V trimmed by 6 bases and J by 6 bases, 2 bases remained unmatched. The CDR3 runs to 12 residues. The germline V gene encodes CDR1 SGHTA and CDR2 FQGNSA. As DNA, the CDR3 is TGTGCCAGCAGGAACAGGGGGGATACGCAGTATTTT. Its translation is CASRNRGDTQYF.

This chain joins TRBV28 and TRBJ1-5; perhaps TRBD1 as D (5 bases). CDR3 length: 16 amino acids. Trimming stripped 3 bases from V and 2 bases from J, with 14 bases between. CDR1 and CDR2 (germline): MDHEN, SYDVKM. The CDR3 DNA reads TGTGCCAGCAGTTTTTTGAAAGGGGTTGGCAATCAGCCCCAGCATTTT. Residues: CASSFLKGVGNQPQHF.

CDR3 nucleotide sequence: TGTGCCATCTCCCGTGAGGGGGCGCTGAACGGATATGGCTACACCTTC. This gives the protein CAISREGALNGYGYTF. The chain combines TRBV10-3 with TRBJ1-2; 7 bases fit TRBD1. Per the germline V gene, CDR1 is ENHRY and CDR2 is SYGVKD. The junction had 17 bases not matched to a gene; V was cut back by 8 bases and J by 5 bases. The CDR3 extends over 16 amino acids.

The gene calls are TRBV11-2 and TRBJ1-4; a weak D match, TRBD1 (6 bases). Trimming removed 4 bases at V and 0 bases at J, with 9 bases between. CDR1 is SGHAT and CDR2 is FQNNGV in the germline V gene. CDR3 length: 15 residues. CDR3 region: CASSYRTATNEKLFF. DNA of the CDR3: TGTGCCAGCAGCTACCGGACAGCAACTAATGAAAAACTGTTTTTT.

The chain employs TRBV3-1 (or the pseudogene TRBV3-2) and TRBJ1-1; 11 bases are a match to TRBD1. CDR1 LGHDT and CDR2 YNNKEL come from the germline V gene (reference sequence). V lost 4 bases and J lost 1; bases outside the gene matches: 5. The CDR3 is 16 amino acids. CDR3 loop: CASSPGQGAWNTEAFF. The CDR3 nucleotides are TGTGCCAGCAGCCCCGGACAGGGGGCATGGAACACTGAAGCTTTCTTT.

This clone was seen a single time. The V gene is TRBV28, the J gene TRBJ1-2; D perhaps matches TRBD1 (6 bases). The CDR3 length is 14 residues. Trimming stripped 5 bases from V and 4 bases from J, with 14 bases between. Germline CDR1 is MDHEN and CDR2 is SYDVKM. The CDR3 sequence is CASSPTSGVYGYTF. The CDR3 DNA is TGTGCCAGCAGTCCCACATCAGGGGTCTATGGCTACACCTTC.